Below, 27 T cell receptor beta chains from the same sample are listed, as sequenced in a study of cytomegalovirus exposure and HLA in healthy donors. The study ran its PCR with 60 Vbeta and 13 Jbeta primers. Sequencing used immunoSEQ multiplex PCR; TCRdb keeps in-frame clones, though not all of them. The sample contains about 140,000 clones, about 80% of which appear only once. Sequences were obtained from PBMCs. The receptors stem from a man in his thirties or forties in good health.

The V call is TRBV7-8, the J call TRBJ2-1; 7 nucleotides align to TRBD2. Germline CDR1 SGHVS, CDR2 FQNEAQ. The CDR3 is made up of 16 amino acids. V trimming: 4 bases; J trimming: 1 base; junction bases outside the gene matches: 7. CDR3 DNA: TGTGCCAGCAGCTCTCCCGCGGGAGTTTCCTACAATGAGCAGTTCTTC. Its protein is CASSSPAGVSYNEQFF.

This clone was counted between two and nine times. Its ends do not fully match the called genes, so a read error is possible. This sequence joins TRBV7-9 and TRBJ2-1, with a weak D call TRBD2 (6 bases). The CDR3 extends over 14 amino acids. Germline CDR1 reads SEHNR; CDR2 reads FQNEAQ (reference sequence). DNA of the CDR3: TGTTCCAGCAGCAGCGCGGGATACTACAATGAGCAGTTCTTC. This codes for CSSSSAGYYNEQFF.

The chain has TRBV29-1 and TRBJ1-2; D gene unclear. The V gene's germline CDR1 is SQVTM and CDR2 ANQGSEA. V shed 5 bases and J shed 5 bases, with 18 bases lying between them. This CDR3 has 14 residues. The CDR3: CSVKVPSALYGYTF. CDR3 nucleotide sequence: TGCAGCGTTAAAGTACCTTCAGCGTTATATGGCTACACCTTC.

The CDR3 DNA follows: TGTGCCAGCAAATGGCGACAGGGGCCACAAGAGACCCAGTACTTC. As protein: CASKWRQGPQETQYF. V gene TRBV2 combines with J gene TRBJ2-5; 8 nucleotides match TRBD1. The V segment lost 7 bases and the J segment 2 bases; nucleotides outside the gene matches: 9. CDR3 length equals 15 residues. The V gene's germline CDR1 is SNHLY and CDR2 FYNNEI.

CDR3 sequence reads: CASSQPAGNQETQYF. DNA for the CDR3: TGTGCCAGCAGTCAACCGGCGGGAAATCAAGAGACCCAGTACTTC. V gene TRBV27 combines with J gene TRBJ2-5; TRBD2 is a possible D gene (6 bases). The germline CDR1 and CDR2 sequences are MNHEY and SMNVEV (reference sequence). The V end lost 5 bases, the J end lost 2 bases, and 15 bases lay between the germline ends. The length of the CDR3 is 15 residues.

The genes are TRBV25-1 and TRBJ2-7, with TRBD2 as a possible D gene (6 bases). Germline V gene sequence: CDR1 MGHDK, CDR2 SYGVNS. Trimming removed 3 bases at V and 1 base at J, with 13 bases between. The CDR3 is 15 residues long. CDR3 coding DNA: TGTGCCAGCAGTGAGTGGCTCGGGGGTTCCTACGAGCAGTACTTC. Translation gives CASSEWLGGSYEQYF.

V usage is TRBV11-2 and J usage is TRBJ2-7; 7 bases are shared with TRBD2. The V and J ends lost 0 bases and 4 bases, in that order; junction bases with no gene match: 6. This CDR3 has 15 amino acids. The germline V gene has CDR1 SGHAT and CDR2 FQNNGV. For the CDR3, the DNA is TGTGCCAGCAGCTTAGACGGACTAGACAAATACGAGCAGTACTTC. This gives the protein CASSLDGLDKYEQYF.

The V gene is TRBV2, the J gene TRBJ2-2, with D uncertain. CDR3 length equals 13 residues. Germline CDR1 reads SNHLY; CDR2 reads FYNNEI. V was clipped by 5 bases and J by 1 base, with 5 bases between them. The CDR3 DNA sequence: TGTGCCAGCAGTTCGGGGAACACCGGGGAGCTGTTTTTT. The encoded protein is CASSSGNTGELFF.

As concerns this clone: A junction boundary mismatches the germline segment, possibly from a read error. The V gene is TRBV19, the J gene TRBJ2-3; TRBD2 matches 7 bases. Per the germline V gene, CDR1 is LNHDA and CDR2 is SQIVND (reference sequence). This CDR3 has 11 residues. CDR3 sequence reads: CGTTFTDTQYF. The CDR3 region has the DNA TGCGGGACTACCTTCACAGATACGCAGTATTTT.

As to this clone: One end of the junction varies from germline; a read error may be responsible. J is TRBJ2-6 and V is TRBV7-9, with a tentative D call TRBD1 (5 bases). The CDR3 contains 16 residues. Germline V gene sequence: CDR1 SEHNR, CDR2 FQNEAQ (reference sequence). The DNA for the CDR3 is TGTTCCAGCAGCTCAGACAGCTCCCCCGGGGCCAACGTCCTGACTTTC. Residues: CSSSSDSSPGANVLTF.

The chain carries TRBV11-2 and TRBJ2-2, with D unresolved. The CDR3 covers 14 residues. V dropped 4 bases and J dropped 4 bases, with 10 bases sitting between them. The V gene's germline CDR1 is SGHAT and CDR2 FQNNGV. This CDR3 is CASSSVERTGELFF. The CDR3 DNA follows: TGTGCCAGCAGCTCAGTCGAGCGCACCGGGGAGCTGTTTTTT.

V is TRBV27 and J is TRBJ2-3, with 10 bases lining up with TRBD2. Trimming took 5 bases from V and 1 from J; bases not matched to a gene: 3. The germline gives CDR1 MNHEY, CDR2 SMNVEV (reference sequence). The CDR3 runs 15 residues. The CDR3 loop reads CASSSGRAGTDTQYF. The CDR3 DNA reads TGTGCCAGCAGTAGCGGGAGGGCGGGCACAGATACGCAGTATTTT.

This rearrangement joins TRBV6-6 to TRBJ2-7; D possibly corresponds to TRBD2 (6 bases). This CDR3 spans 16 amino acids. V lost 5 bases to trimming and J lost 2 bases, with 19 bases between them. Germline V gives CDR1 MNHNY, CDR2 SVGAGI (reference sequence). The CDR3 DNA reads as TGTGCCAGCAGTCACCTGACTGGGCGGGGACCCTACGAGCAGTACTTC. Protein product: CASSHLTGRGPYEQYF.

The chain links TRBV4-3 to TRBJ1-3; 7 nucleotides align to TRBD1. The V gene's germline CDR1 is LGHNA and CDR2 YSLEER. J lost 2 bases, V lost 1 base, and 5 bases had no gene match. The CDR3 loop spans 16 amino acids. The CDR3 is CASSQGWTGPGNTIYF. In DNA form, the CDR3 reads TGCGCCAGCAGCCAAGGGTGGACAGGCCCTGGAAACACCATATATTTT.

The chain recombines TRBV6-5 with TRBJ1-1; unclear D gene. In germline, CDR1 is MNHEY, CDR2 SVGAGI. CDR3 length: 14 amino acids. Trimming removed 0 bases from V and 4 bases from J, with 9 bases in between. In nucleotides, the CDR3 is TGTGCCAGCAGTTACTCTTTGGGAGGCACTGAAGCTTTCTTT. Translated, it gives CASSYSLGGTEAFF.

The gene calls are TRBV6-5 and TRBJ2-7, with TRBD2 matching over 9 bases. V was pared by 1 base and J by 0 bases, with 1 base of the junction left unmatched. Germline V lookup: CDR1 MNHEY, CDR2 SVGAGI. The CDR3 is made up of 15 amino acids. This CDR3 reads CASSYFSGSSYEQYF. CDR3 in DNA: TGTGCCAGCAGTTACTTTAGCGGGAGCTCCTACGAGCAGTACTTC.

This rearrangement joins TRBV13 to TRBJ2-7; 7 nucleotides agree with TRBD1. This CDR3 is 11 amino acids long. Trimming cost V 5 bases and J 11 bases; bases outside gene matches: 6. The germline gives CDR1 PRHDT, CDR2 FYEKMQ (reference sequence). CDR3 DNA sequence: TGTGCCAGCAGCCAAGGGACAGATAAGTACTTC. It yields the protein CASSQGTDKYF.

This chain's CDR3 is CASSLMGANTEAFF. CDR3 DNA sequence: TGTGCCAGCAGCCTAATGGGGGCGAACACTGAAGCTTTCTTT. The genes are TRBV7-9 and TRBJ1-1; D may be TRBD1 (6 bases). Between the trimmed V and J ends, which lost 5 bases and 1 base, there was a span of 11 bases. The V gene's germline CDR1 is SEHNR and CDR2 FQNEAQ (reference sequence). There are 14 residues in the CDR3.

The gene calls are TRBV6-5 and TRBJ2-7, with D tentatively TRBD1 (6 bases). Germline CDR1 reads MNHEY; CDR2 reads SVGAGI. The CDR3 sequence is 14 residues long. Trimming stripped 2 bases from V and 7 bases from J, with 15 bases between. DNA of the CDR3: TGTGCCAGCAGTTACGGGACACGGGGAATGGAGCAGTACTTC. It is translated as CASSYGTRGMEQYF.

The rearrangement links TRBV29-1 to TRBJ2-7; 7 nucleotides align to TRBD2. The CDR3 covers 14 residues. After removal of 7 bases from V and 5 bases from J, the junction contained 14 bases not matched to a gene. CDR1 and CDR2 (germline): SQVTM, ANQGSEA. The CDR3, as DNA: TGCAGCGGGCAAGAGAGCGGACGGGGGGACGAGCAGTACTTC. This sequence encodes CSGQESGRGDEQYF.

The genes are TRBV5-1 and TRBJ1-3; D is possibly TRBD1 (5 bases). Trimming removed 0 bases from V and 3 bases from J, with 10 bases in between. Germline-derived CDR1 and CDR2 are SGHRS and YFSETQ. CDR3 length: 15 amino acids. For the CDR3, the DNA is TGCGCCAGCAGCTTGGTCGCGGGGGGTGGAAACACCATATATTTT. As protein: CASSLVAGGGNTIYF.

This chain uses TRBV7-9 with TRBJ1-5; D remains unclear. The CDR3 runs 15 residues. V lost 3 bases, J lost 1 base, and 10 bases lay in between. CDR1 SEHNR and CDR2 FQNEAQ come from the germline V gene (reference sequence). The CDR3: CASSLGGLSNQPQHF. CDR3 bases: TGTGCCAGCAGCTTGGGAGGGTTAAGCAATCAGCCCCAGCATTTT.

This clone has a single count. The chain recombines TRBV11-3 with TRBJ2-3, with D perhaps TRBD2 (5 bases). The V gene lost 3 bases and the J gene lost 1 base, with 5 bases spanning the gap. This CDR3 has 13 amino acids. The germline CDR1 and CDR2 sequences are SGHNT and YENEEA. CDR3 sequence reads: CASSLRGTDTQYF. The CDR3, as DNA: TGTGCCAGCAGCTTGAGGGGCACAGATACGCAGTATTTT.

This chain joins TRBV6-5 and TRBJ2-5; possible D gene TRBD1, 5 bases. The CDR3 is 16 residues long. Germline values: CDR1 MNHEY, CDR2 SVGAGI. V gave up 2 bases and J gave up 2 bases, with 15 bases separating them. CDR3 loop: CASSYKIGAAQETQYF. DNA for the CDR3: TGTGCCAGCAGTTACAAGATTGGGGCAGCGCAAGAGACCCAGTACTTC.

This chain uses TRBV18 with TRBJ2-7; 8 nucleotides match TRBD1. With V trimmed by 6 bases and J by 5 bases, 9 bases remained unmatched. The CDR3 has 14 residues. Germline loops: CDR1 KGHSH, CDR2 LQKENI. DNA for the CDR3: TGTGCCAGCTCGGGGACAGGCTCCATGAACGAGCAGTACTTC. Translated, it gives CASSGTGSMNEQYF.

In this sample, this clone turned up a few times. CDR3 protein: CASSQDRPAGLGVGYTF. CDR3 coding DNA: TGCGCCAGCAGCCAAGATCGCCCCGCGGGGCTGGGGGTTGGCTACACCTTC. V usage is TRBV4-1 and J usage is TRBJ1-2; a possible D gene is TRBD1 (5 bases). Trimming took off 0 bases at V and 7 bases at J, with 21 bases between the two ends. This CDR3 has 17 amino acids. Germline V gives CDR1 MGHRA, CDR2 YSYEKL.

The rearrangement links TRBV7-2 to TRBJ1-2; 9 nucleotides agree with TRBD1. This CDR3 is built from 17 residues. After removal of 1 base from V and 1 base from J, the junction contained 7 bases not matched to a gene. Per the germline V gene, CDR1 is SGHTA and CDR2 is FQGNSA. CDR3 sequence: CASSLGTPGQGNYGYTF. In DNA, the CDR3 is TGTGCCAGCAGCTTAGGAACCCCGGGACAGGGTAACTATGGCTACACCTTC.